These 15 T cell receptor beta chains share one sample of origin, sequenced in a study of blood T cell repertoires in COVID-19. Profiled with immunoSEQ multiplex PCR; TCRdb holds only in-frame clones, not every one. The data contain 130,000 to 150,000 clones, about four fifths of them seen just once; the ten biggest clones take up 8.8%. The specimen was peripheral blood. The receptors were gathered from a woman older than 75 in a cohort sampled during active or convalescent COVID-19.

The V and J genes are TRBV11-3 and TRBJ2-3, with D maybe TRBD1 (5 bases). Trimming cost V 5 bases and J 4 bases, with 10 bases left between them. The germline gives CDR1 SGHNT, CDR2 YENEEA. The CDR3 is made up of 13 amino acids. The CDR3 region is CASSQGVADTQYF. In DNA form, the CDR3 reads TGTGCCAGCAGCCAAGGGGTAGCAGATACGCAGTATTTT.

V is TRBV3-1 (or the pseudogene TRBV3-2) and J is TRBJ2-3; D might be TRBD1 (7 bases). This CDR3 is 16 amino acids long. V was cut by 3 bases and J by 6 bases, with 19 bases left in between. CDR1 LGHDT and CDR2 YNNKEL come from the germline V gene (reference sequence). CDR3 sequence reads: CASSHPTRGERDTQYF. In DNA, the CDR3 is TGTGCCAGCAGCCACCCAACCAGGGGGGAGAGGGATACGCAGTATTTT.

The rearrangement links TRBV28 to TRBJ1-1, with D maybe TRBD1 (6 bases). The CDR3 covers 15 residues. Per germline, CDR1 MDHEN and CDR2 SYDVKM. The V and J ends lost 8 bases and 4 bases respectively, with 20 bases between them. The CDR3, as DNA: TGTGCCAGCCACAGTGGGGGCTTTGAGGTCACTGAAGCTTTCTTT. This gives the protein CASHSGGFEVTEAFF.

The genes are TRBV7-9 and TRBJ2-2, with 8 bases aligning to TRBD1. The germline gives CDR1 SEHNR, CDR2 FQNEAQ (reference sequence). CDR3 length: 15 amino acids. The V gene end was trimmed by 8 bases and the J gene end by 1 base; junction bases not matched to a gene: 6. CDR3 in DNA: TGTGCCAGCCGCCCCGGGACAGGGAACACCGGGGAGCTGTTTTTT. Encoded protein: CASRPGTGNTGELFF. Together with reference TRBV7-9 and TRBJ2-2, the CDR3 gives the full variable domain: DTGVSQNPRHKITKRGQNVTFRCDPISEHNRLYWYRQTLGQGPEFLTYFQNEAQLEKSRLLSDRFSAERPKGSFSTLEIQRTEQGDSAMYLCASRPGTGNTGELFFGEGSRLTVL.

The rearrangement links TRBV18 to TRBJ1-2; D not certain. The CDR3 is 15 amino acids. Germline values: CDR1 KGHSH, CDR2 LQKENI. The V and J ends lost 3 bases and 3 bases respectively, with 14 bases between them. The CDR3 loop is CASSPYGGEDYGYTF. CDR3 coding DNA: TGTGCCAGCTCACCTTACGGCGGGGAGGACTATGGCTACACCTTC.

The gene calls are TRBV7-9 and TRBJ1-4; D might be TRBD1 (6 bases). Trimming stripped 5 bases from V and 7 bases from J, with 14 bases between. Per germline, CDR1 SEHNR and CDR2 FQNEAQ (reference sequence). The CDR3 contains 14 residues. The CDR3 loop reads CASSIGQPVEKLFF. CDR3 sequence (DNA): TGTGCCAGCAGCATCGGACAGCCGGTTGAAAAACTGTTTTTT.

The chain has TRBV18 and TRBJ1-1, with D tentatively TRBD1 (6 bases). The CDR3 loop spans 16 amino acids. V was shortened by 2 bases and J by 4 bases, with 17 bases between the two germline ends. Germline V gives CDR1 KGHSH, CDR2 LQKENI. The CDR3 nucleotides read TGTGCCAGCTCACCAGACAGGCCCCTTGGGGGCACTGAAGCTTTCTTT. The encoded protein is CASSPDRPLGGTEAFF.

The rearrangement uses TRBV4-2 and TRBJ1-2; 7 nucleotides line up with TRBD1. Germline CDR1 is LGHNA and CDR2 is YNFKEQ. J lost 4 bases, V lost 1 base, and 9 bases had no gene match. The CDR3 is made up of 16 amino acids. The CDR3 sequence is CASSQAGDSETYGYTF. As DNA, the CDR3 is TGTGCCAGCAGCCAAGCCGGGGACAGCGAAACCTATGGCTACACCTTC.

This clone was observed many times. The chain has TRBV7-9 and TRBJ1-3; D not certain. In germline, CDR1 is SEHNR, CDR2 FQNEAQ (reference sequence). Trimming shortened V by 2 bases and J by 8 bases, and 10 bases separated the two germline ends. CDR3 length: 13 residues. The CDR3 sequence is CASSLRLLDTIYF. CDR3 nucleotide sequence: TGTGCCAGCAGCTTAAGGCTTCTAGACACCATATATTTT. Supplemented by reference TRBV7-9 and TRBJ1-3, the full variable domain reads DTGVSQNPRHKITKRGQNVTFRCDPISEHNRLYWYRQTLGQGPEFLTYFQNEAQLEKSRLLSDRFSAERPKGSFSTLEIQRTEQGDSAMYLCASSLRLLDTIYFGEGSWLTVV.

V usage is TRBV9 and J usage is TRBJ2-7; D is possibly TRBD1 (6 bases). The V end lost 0 bases, the J end lost 7 bases, and 14 bases lay between the germline ends. CDR1 is SGDLS, CDR2 YYNGEE, per germline. The CDR3 spans 14 residues. The CDR3 region has the DNA TGTGCCAGCAGCGTAGGGACAGCGGTGGCGGAGCAGTACGTC. Protein: CASSVGTAVAEQYV.

The V call is TRBV5-5, the J call TRBJ1-4; D is ambiguous. The V and J ends lost 0 bases and 7 bases respectively, with 7 bases between them. Germline V lookup: CDR1 SGHKS, CDR2 YYEKEE (reference sequence). CDR3 length: 13 amino acids. CDR3 loop: CASSLVAVEKLFF. For the CDR3, the DNA is TGTGCCAGCAGCTTGGTTGCAGTTGAAAAACTGTTTTTT.

The genes are TRBV14 and TRBJ1-4; 8 bases line up with TRBD1. After removal of 2 bases from V and 4 bases from J, the junction contained 3 bases not matched to a gene. CDR3 length equals 15 residues. The V gene's germline CDR1 is SGHDN and CDR2 FVKESK. This CDR3 is CASSQRQGSNEKLFF. The CDR3 region has the DNA TGTGCCAGCAGCCAAAGACAGGGGAGTAATGAAAAACTGTTTTTT. The full variable domain, its missing parts supplied by reference TRBV14 and TRBJ1-4, is EAGVTQFPSHSVIEKGQTVTLRCDPISGHDNLYWYRRVMGKEIKFLLHFVKESKQDESGMPNNRFLAERTGGTYSTLKVQPAELEDSGVYFCASSQRQGSNEKLFFGSGTQLSVL.

The chain uses TRBV6-1 and TRBJ2-7; 10 nucleotides line up with TRBD2. The germline CDR1 and CDR2 sequences are MNHNS and SASEGT. This CDR3 has 17 residues. V shed 2 bases, J shed 0 bases, and the junction held 7 bases outside the gene matches. The CDR3 sequence is CASSELLAGPSSYEQYF. CDR3 coding DNA: TGTGCCAGCAGTGAATTACTAGCGGGGCCGAGCTCCTACGAGCAGTACTTC.

The rearrangement joins TRBV5-8 to TRBJ1-1; TRBD1 is a possible D gene (6 bases). The CDR3 sequence is 13 residues long. From germline, CDR1 is SGHTS and CDR2 YDEGEE. V lost 5 bases, J lost 6 bases, and 14 bases lay in between. In DNA form, the CDR3 reads TGTGCCAGCAGTTACGGGACAACTCCTGAAGCTTTCTTT. This encodes CASSYGTTPEAFF. Combining the CDR3 with reference TRBV5-8 and TRBJ1-1 gives the whole variable domain EAGVTQSPTHLIKTRGQQATLRCSPISGHTSVYWYQQALGLGLQFLLWYDEGEERNRGNFPPRFSGRQFPNYSSELNVNALELEDSALYLCASSYGTTPEAFFGQGTRLTVV.

The chain uses TRBV10-3 and TRBJ1-6; TRBD1 is a possible D gene (6 bases). V was clipped by 9 bases and J by 2 bases, with 8 bases between them. This CDR3 contains 13 residues. Germline V gene data show CDR1 as ENHRY and CDR2 as SYGVKD. The CDR3 bases are TGTGCCATACGGGACACCTATAATTCACCCCTCCACTTT. As protein: CAIRDTYNSPLHF.